The following is a T cell receptor (beta chain) sequence with its context. During its preparation, the TCRbeta library received unique molecular identifiers. TCRdb re-derived calls from the PCR reads in MiXCR, one entry per CDR3 protein. This repertoire shows about 640,000 distinct CDR3 sequences, approximately 17% found once; its top ten account for about 1.1%. The sample originates from a study of T-cell reconstitution after alpha-beta-depleted transplantation in children. The receptor's source is a human donor who donated a stem cell graft to a child with acute myeloid leukemia. Sample: PBMCs from the stem cell graft donor, taken from the stem cell graft.

CDR3: CASGGRLLYNSPLHF. CDR3 DNA sequence: TGTGCCAGCGGAGGGCGGCTCCTCTATAATTCACCCCTCCACTTT. The genes are TRBV28 and TRBJ1-6; D gene ambiguous. Trimming took 8 bases from V and 3 from J, leaving 14 bases between them. The CDR3 spans 15 residues. Germline CDR1 MDHEN, CDR2 SYDVKM. Variable domain in full (rest from reference TRBV28 and TRBJ1-6): DVKVTQSSRYLVKRTGEKVFLECVQDMDHENMFWYRQDPGLGLRLIYFSYDVKMKEKGDIPEGYSVSREKKERFSLILESASTNQTSMYLCASGGRLLYNSPLHFGNGTRLTVT.